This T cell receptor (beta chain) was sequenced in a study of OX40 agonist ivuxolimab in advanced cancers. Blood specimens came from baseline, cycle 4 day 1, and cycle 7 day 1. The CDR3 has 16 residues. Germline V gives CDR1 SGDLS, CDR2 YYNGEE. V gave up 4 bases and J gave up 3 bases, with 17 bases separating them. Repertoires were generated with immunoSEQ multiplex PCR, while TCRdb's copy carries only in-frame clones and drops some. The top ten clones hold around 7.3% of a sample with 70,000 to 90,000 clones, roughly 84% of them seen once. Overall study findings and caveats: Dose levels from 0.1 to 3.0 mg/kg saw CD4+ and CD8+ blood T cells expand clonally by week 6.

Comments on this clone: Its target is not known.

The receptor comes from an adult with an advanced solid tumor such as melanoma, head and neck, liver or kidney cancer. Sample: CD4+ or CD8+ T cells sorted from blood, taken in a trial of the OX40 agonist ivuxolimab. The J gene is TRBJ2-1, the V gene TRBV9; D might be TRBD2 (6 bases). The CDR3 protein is CASSPSLGTFYNEQFF. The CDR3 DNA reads TGTGCCAGCAGCCCGAGCCTCGGGACTTTCTACAATGAGCAGTTCTTC.